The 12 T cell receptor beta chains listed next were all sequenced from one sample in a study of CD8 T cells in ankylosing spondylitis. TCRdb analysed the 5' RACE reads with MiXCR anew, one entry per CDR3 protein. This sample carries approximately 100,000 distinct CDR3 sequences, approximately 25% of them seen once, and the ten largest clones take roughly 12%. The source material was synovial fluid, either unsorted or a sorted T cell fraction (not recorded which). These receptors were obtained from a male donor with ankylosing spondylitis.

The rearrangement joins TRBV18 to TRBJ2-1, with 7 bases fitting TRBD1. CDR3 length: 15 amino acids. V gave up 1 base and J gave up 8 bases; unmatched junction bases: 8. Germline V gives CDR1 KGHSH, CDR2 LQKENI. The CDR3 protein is CASSPQQGDLDEQFF. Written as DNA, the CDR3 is TGTGCCAGCTCACCACAGCAGGGGGACCTGGATGAGCAGTTCTTC.

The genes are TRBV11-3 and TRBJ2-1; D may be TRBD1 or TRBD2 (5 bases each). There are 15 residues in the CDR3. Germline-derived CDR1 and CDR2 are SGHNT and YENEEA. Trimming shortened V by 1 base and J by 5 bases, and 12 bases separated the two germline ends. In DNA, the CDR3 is TGTGCCAGCAGCTTAGTCTCGGGGCCACACAATGAGCAGTTCTTC. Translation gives CASSLVSGPHNEQFF.

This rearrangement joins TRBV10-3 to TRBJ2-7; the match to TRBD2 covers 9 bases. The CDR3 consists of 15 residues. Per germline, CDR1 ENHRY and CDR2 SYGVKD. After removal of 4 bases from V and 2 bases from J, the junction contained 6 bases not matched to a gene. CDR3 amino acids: CAISVGLAGTYEQYF. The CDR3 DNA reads TGTGCCATCAGTGTTGGCCTAGCGGGGACCTACGAGCAGTACTTC.

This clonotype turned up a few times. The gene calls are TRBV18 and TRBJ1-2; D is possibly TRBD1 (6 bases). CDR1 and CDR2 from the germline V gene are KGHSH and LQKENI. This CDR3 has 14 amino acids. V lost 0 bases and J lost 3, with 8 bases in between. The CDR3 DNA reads TGTGCCAGCTCACCACCGGCAGGGGACTATGGCTACACCTTC. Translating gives CASSPPAGDYGYTF. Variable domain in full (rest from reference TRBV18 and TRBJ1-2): NAGVMQNPRHLVRRRGQEARLRCSPMKGHSHVYWYRQLPEEGLKFMVYLQKENIIDESGMPKERFSAEFPKEGPSILRIQQVVRGDSAAYFCASSPPAGDYGYTFGSGTRLTVV.

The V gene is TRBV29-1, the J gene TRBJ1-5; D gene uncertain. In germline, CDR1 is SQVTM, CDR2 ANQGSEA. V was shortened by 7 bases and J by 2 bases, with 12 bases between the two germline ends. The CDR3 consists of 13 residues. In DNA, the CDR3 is TGCAGCGCCTCACCGGGAGGCAATCAGCCCCAGCATTTT. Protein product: CSASPGGNQPQHF.

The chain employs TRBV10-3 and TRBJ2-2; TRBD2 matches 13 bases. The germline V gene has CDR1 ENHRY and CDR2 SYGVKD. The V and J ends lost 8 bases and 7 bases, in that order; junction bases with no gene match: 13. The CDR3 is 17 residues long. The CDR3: CAIAPGLAGARDGELFF. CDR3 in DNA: TGTGCCATCGCCCCCGGACTAGCGGGAGCTCGGGACGGGGAGCTGTTTTTT.

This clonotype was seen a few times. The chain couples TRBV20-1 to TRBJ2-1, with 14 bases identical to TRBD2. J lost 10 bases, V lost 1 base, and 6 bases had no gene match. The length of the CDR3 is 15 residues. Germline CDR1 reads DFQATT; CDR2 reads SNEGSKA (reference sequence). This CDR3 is CSARAGTSGSWEQFF. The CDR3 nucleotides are TGCAGTGCTAGAGCCGGGACTAGCGGGAGCTGGGAGCAGTTCTTC.

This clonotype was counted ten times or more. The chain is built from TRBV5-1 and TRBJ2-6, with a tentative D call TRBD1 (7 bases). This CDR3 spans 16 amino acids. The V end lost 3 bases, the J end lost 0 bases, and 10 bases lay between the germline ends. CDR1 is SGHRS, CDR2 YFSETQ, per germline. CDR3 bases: TGCGCCAGCAGCTCGGGGGACAGCTCTGGGGCCAACGTCCTGACTTTC. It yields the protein CASSSGDSSGANVLTF.

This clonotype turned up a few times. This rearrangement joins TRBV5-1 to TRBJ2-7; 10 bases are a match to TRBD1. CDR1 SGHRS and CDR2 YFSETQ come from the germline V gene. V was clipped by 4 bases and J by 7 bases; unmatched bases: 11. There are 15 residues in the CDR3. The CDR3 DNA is TGCGCCAGCAGCCCCGGGACAGGGGCACCCGGGGAGCAGTACGTC. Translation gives CASSPGTGAPGEQYV.

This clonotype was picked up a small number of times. CDR3 sequence (DNA): TGTGCCAGCAGTGAACCAAGTAAGGGTGGCTACACCTTC. It specifies CASSEPSKGGYTF. The chain joins TRBV25-1 to TRBJ1-2; no firm D call. CDR3 length: 13 residues. Germline values: CDR1 MGHDK, CDR2 SYGVNS. Trimming stripped 2 bases from V and 7 bases from J, with 11 bases between.

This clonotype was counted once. The CDR3 DNA is TGCGCCAGCAGCGTGTCCGGGACAGTCTACGAGCAGTACTTC. Protein product: CASSVSGTVYEQYF. This sequence joins TRBV5-1 and TRBJ2-7, with 7 nucleotides matching TRBD1. Trimming at V came to 4 bases and at J to 3 bases, leaving 7 bases not matched to a gene. The CDR3 is 14 residues long. Germline assignment: CDR1 SGHRS and CDR2 YFSETQ.

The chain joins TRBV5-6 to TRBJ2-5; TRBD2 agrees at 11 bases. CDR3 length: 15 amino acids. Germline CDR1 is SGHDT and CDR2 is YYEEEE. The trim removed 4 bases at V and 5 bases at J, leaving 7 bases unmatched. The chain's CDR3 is CASSLRLAGLETQYF. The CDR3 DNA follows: TGTGCCAGCAGCCTACGACTAGCGGGATTGGAGACCCAGTACTTC.